This passage covers 13 T cell receptor beta chains from one sample sequenced in a study of T cell responses to AZD1222 COVID-19 vaccine. Using immunoSEQ multiplex PCR, the repertoire was profiled, and TCRdb retains in-frame clones only, with some absent. The sample lists 150,000 or so clones; roughly 90% were seen once. Sequences were derived from peripheral blood, sampled 28 days after the second AZD1222 dose. The source is an adult who received the AZD1222 COVID-19 vaccine.

This chain links TRBV11-3 with TRBJ2-1; 8 bases agree with TRBD2. The CDR3 runs to 13 residues. V lost 5 bases and J lost 10; bases outside the gene matches: 7. CDR1 is SGHNT, CDR2 YENEEA, per germline. CDR3 nucleotides: TGTGCCAGCAGCCTCCGGGGGGGCGGGGAGCAGTTCTTC. Protein product: CASSLRGGGEQFF.

The chain is built from TRBV7-8 and TRBJ2-2; D gene uncertain. The V end was cut by 4 bases, the J end by 4 bases, with 13 bases between. CDR3 length: 15 residues. Germline V CDR1 and CDR2: SGHVS, FQNEAQ. The CDR3 here is CASSSSGAGTGELFF. The CDR3 DNA reads TGTGCCAGCAGCTCCTCCGGCGCTGGCACCGGGGAGCTGTTTTTT.

This chain links TRBV19 with TRBJ1-3; 8 nucleotides line up with TRBD1. With V trimmed by 3 bases and J by 4 bases, 8 bases remained unmatched. Germline assignment: CDR1 LNHDA and CDR2 SQIVND (reference sequence). This CDR3 has 16 residues. CDR3 nucleotides: TGTGCCAGTAGTATCAGGCGGACAGGGTACGGAAACACCATATATTTT. Translation gives CASSIRRTGYGNTIYF.

The CDR3 nucleotides are TGTGCCAGCAGTGAGACCGGGGGGCGGGGTGAAAAACTGTTTTTT. Protein sequence: CASSETGGRGEKLFF. The V gene is TRBV2, the J gene TRBJ1-4; possibly TRBD1 for D (6 bases). This CDR3 has 15 amino acids. Trimming left V 3 bases short and J 7 bases short, with 15 bases between. CDR1 is SNHLY, CDR2 FYNNEI, per germline. The complete variable domain, with remaining parts taken from reference TRBV2 and TRBJ1-4, reads EPEVTQTPSHQVTQMGQEVILRCVPISNHLYFYWYRQILGQKVEFLVSFYNNEISEKSEIFDDQFSVERPDGSNFTLKIRSTKLEDSAMYFCASSETGGRGEKLFFGSGTQLSVL.

This sequence joins TRBV7-9 and TRBJ1-2, with no clear D. Germline values: CDR1 SEHNR, CDR2 FQNEAQ (reference sequence). The CDR3 has 12 amino acids. V shed 3 bases and J shed 5 bases, with 7 bases lying between them. The CDR3 sequence is CASSFTGYGYTF. In DNA form, the CDR3 reads TGTGCCAGCAGCTTCACGGGTTATGGCTACACCTTC.

This chain connects TRBV14 to TRBJ1-1, with D unresolved. Per the germline V gene, CDR1 is SGHDN and CDR2 is FVKESK. The CDR3 spans 15 residues. Trimming took 2 bases from V and 2 from J, leaving 12 bases between them. The CDR3 DNA is TGTGCCAGCAGCCAACAGTACGCCGGAAACACTGAAGCTTTCTTT. Translating it yields CASSQQYAGNTEAFF.

This sequence joins TRBV7-9 and TRBJ2-7; weak D call: TRBD2 (6 bases). The CDR3 length is 16 residues. Germline assignment: CDR1 SEHNR and CDR2 FQNEAQ (reference sequence). Trimming took 1 base from V and 2 from J, leaving 15 bases between them. The CDR3 loop reads CASSLVPGLGAYEQYF. For the CDR3, the DNA is TGTGCCAGCAGCTTAGTCCCGGGACTGGGAGCCTACGAGCAGTACTTC. The complete variable domain, with remaining parts taken from reference TRBV7-9 and TRBJ2-7, reads DTGVSQNPRHKITKRGQNVTFRCDPISEHNRLYWYRQTLGQGPEFLTYFQNEAQLEKSRLLSDRFSAERPKGSFSTLEIQRTEQGDSAMYLCASSLVPGLGAYEQYFGPGTRLTVT.

Only a few counts were recorded for this clone. This chain links TRBV10-3 with TRBJ1-1, with D perhaps matching TRBD1 (5 bases). Germline V gene data show CDR1 as ENHRY and CDR2 as SYGVKD. The CDR3 contains 13 residues. Between the trimmed V and J ends, which lost 6 bases and 1 base, there was a span of 9 bases. CDR3 amino acids: CAISADRNTEAFF. The CDR3 DNA sequence: TGTGCCATCAGCGCCGACAGGAACACTGAAGCTTTCTTT.

This chain links TRBV4-2 with TRBJ2-2; tentatively, D is TRBD2 (5 bases). The CDR3 is 14 amino acids. Germline V lookup: CDR1 LGHNA, CDR2 YNFKEQ. With 4 bases removed from V and 7 bases from J, the gap between germline ends came to 13 bases. CDR3 residues: CASSRVRGDGELFF. CDR3 nucleotides: TGTGCCAGCAGCCGAGTCCGGGGAGACGGGGAGCTGTTTTTT.

The chain has TRBV15 and TRBJ2-7; weak D call: TRBD2 (5 bases). Trimming removed 10 bases from V and 1 base from J, with 8 bases in between. Per germline, CDR1 LNHNV and CDR2 YYDKDF (reference sequence). There are 11 residues in the CDR3. CDR3 sequence: CARRRSYEQYF. The CDR3 nucleotides read TGTGCCAGGAGGCGGTCCTACGAGCAGTACTTC.

About this clone itself: Germline is not matched at one junction end, which may reflect a read error. The V call is TRBV5-1, the J call TRBJ1-1; D is perhaps TRBD1 (5 bases). Germline V gives CDR1 SGHRS, CDR2 YFSETQ. The CDR3 totals 13 residues. The CDR3 bases are TGCGCCAGCAGCCAACAGGCGAACGCTGAAGCTTTCTTT. Protein: CASSQQANAEAFF.

The chain couples TRBV5-8 to TRBJ1-2; D remains ambiguous. CDR3 length: 14 amino acids. V dropped 0 bases and J dropped 4 bases, with 10 bases sitting between them. Germline V gives CDR1 SGHTS, CDR2 YDEGEE. CDR3 DNA: TGTGCCAGCAGCTTGGACCGGGGTACCTATGGCTACACCTTC. This sequence encodes CASSLDRGTYGYTF.

J is TRBJ2-3 and V is TRBV5-1; no definite D call. V was shortened by 1 base and J by 4 bases, with 10 bases between the two germline ends. Germline V gene data show CDR1 as SGHRS and CDR2 as YFSETQ. This CDR3 contains 14 residues. DNA for the CDR3: TGCGCCAGCAGCTTGCCGGAGTCGGCAGATACGCAGTATTTT. Translating it yields CASSLPESADTQYF.